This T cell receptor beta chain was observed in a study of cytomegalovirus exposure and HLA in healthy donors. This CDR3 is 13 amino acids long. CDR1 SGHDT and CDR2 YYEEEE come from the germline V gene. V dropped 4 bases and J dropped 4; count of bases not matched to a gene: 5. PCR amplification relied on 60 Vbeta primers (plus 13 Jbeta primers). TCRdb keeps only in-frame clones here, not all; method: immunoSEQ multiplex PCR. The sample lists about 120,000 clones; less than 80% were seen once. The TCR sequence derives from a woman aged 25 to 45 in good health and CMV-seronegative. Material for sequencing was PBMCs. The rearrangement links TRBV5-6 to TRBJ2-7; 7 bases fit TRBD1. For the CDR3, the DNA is TGTGCCAGCAGCCCCGGGACAGAGTACGAGCAGTACTTC. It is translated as CASSPGTEYEQYF. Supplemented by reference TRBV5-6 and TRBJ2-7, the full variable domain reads DAGVTQSPTHLIKTRGQQVTLRCSPKSGHDTVSWYQQALGQGPQFIFQYYEEEERQRGNFPDRFSGHQFPNYSSELNVNALLLGDSALYLCASSPGTEYEQYFGPGTRLTVT.